This is a list of T cell receptor beta chains from one sample in a study of cytomegalovirus exposure and HLA in healthy donors. Repertoires were generated with immunoSEQ multiplex PCR, while TCRdb's copy carries only in-frame clones and drops some. The sample has around 100,000 clones, around four fifths seen once. Sequenced material: PBMCs. These TCRs come from a man aged 25 to 40 in good health and CMV-seronegative. Each CDR3 is given with its conserved first and last residue. D genes are given only for firm matches. The size entry is marked missing in some rows and otherwise reads once, few, many or a size class.

d_gene: .; v_gene: TRBV15; j_gene: TRBJ1-2; abundance: .; CDR3aa: CATSRDLSIDYGYTF; CDR3nt: TGTGCCACCAGCAGAGATTTAAGCATCGACTATGGCTACACCTTC
d_gene: TRBD2; v_gene: TRBV11-1; j_gene: TRBJ2-1; abundance: .; CDR3aa: CASSLASGRGAYNEQFF; CDR3nt: TGTGCCAGCAGCTTGGCGAGTGGGCGGGGGGCTTACAATGAGCAGTTCTTC
d_gene: .; v_gene: TRBV6-1; j_gene: TRBJ2-7; abundance: .; CDR3aa: CASSESVATYEQYF; CDR3nt: TGTGCCAGCAGTGAAAGCGTAGCTACCTACGAGCAGTACTTC
d_gene: TRBD2; v_gene: TRBV18; j_gene: TRBJ2-7; abundance: .; CDR3aa: CASSPAGGTYEQYF; CDR3nt: TGTGCCAGCTCCCCGGCGGGGGGAACCTACGAGCAGTACTTC
d_gene: TRBD1; v_gene: TRBV6-1; j_gene: TRBJ1-5; abundance: .; CDR3aa: CASSDHPDRRAGQPQHF; CDR3nt: TGTGCCAGCAGTGACCACCCGGACAGGAGGGCTGGGCAGCCCCAGCATTTT
d_gene: .; v_gene: TRBV19; j_gene: TRBJ2-1; abundance: .; CDR3aa: CASRSLAMNEQFF; CDR3nt: TGTGCCAGTAGAAGCCTAGCGATGAATGAGCAGTTCTTC
d_gene: .; v_gene: TRBV2; j_gene: TRBJ1-2; abundance: few; CDR3aa: CASSERSGLYGYTF; CDR3nt: TGTGCCAGCAGTGAAAGGTCAGGGCTCTATGGCTACACCTTC
d_gene: .; v_gene: TRBV6-5; j_gene: TRBJ2-7; abundance: .; CDR3aa: CASSYWSGGPYEQYF; CDR3nt: TGTGCCAGCAGTTACTGGTCAGGAGGACCCTACGAGCAGTACTTC
d_gene: TRBD2; v_gene: TRBV18; j_gene: TRBJ2-5; abundance: .; CDR3aa: CASSPLAGGQETQYF; CDR3nt: TGTGCCAGCTCACCCCTAGCGGGGGGGCAGGAGACCCAGTACTTC
d_gene: .; v_gene: TRBV30; j_gene: TRBJ1-5; abundance: few; CDR3aa: CAWNSGWSEPQHF; CDR3nt: TGTGCCTGGAATTCCGGGTGGTCTGAGCCCCAGCATTTT
d_gene: .; v_gene: TRBV4-3; j_gene: TRBJ1-2; abundance: .; CDR3aa: CASSQVGQGWNGYTF; CDR3nt: TGCGCCAGCAGCCAAGTTGGCCAGGGGTGGAATGGCTACACCTTC
d_gene: TRBD1; v_gene: TRBV6-5; j_gene: TRBJ1-2; abundance: once; CDR3aa: CASGLGQAYGYTF; CDR3nt: TGTGCCAGCGGGCTGGGACAGGCCTATGGCTACACCTTC
d_gene: .; v_gene: TRBV7-9; j_gene: TRBJ1-2; abundance: .; CDR3aa: CASSRESAGGYTF; CDR3nt: TGTGCCAGCAGCCGGGAGTCCGCAGGCGGCTACACCTTC
d_gene: TRBD1; v_gene: TRBV25-1; j_gene: TRBJ1-2; abundance: .; CDR3aa: CASSDSDRANYGYTF; CDR3nt: TGTGCCAGCAGTGATTCGGACAGGGCTAACTATGGCTACACCTTC
d_gene: TRBD1; v_gene: TRBV4-3; j_gene: TRBJ2-1; abundance: .; CDR3aa: CASSLRDRGLNEQFF; CDR3nt: TGCGCCAGCAGCCTCCGGGACAGGGGGCTAAATGAGCAGTTCTTC
d_gene: .; v_gene: TRBV5-1; j_gene: TRBJ2-6; abundance: .; CDR3aa: CASSLVQGSGANVLTF; CDR3nt: TGCGCCAGCAGCTTGGTACAGGGTTCTGGGGCCAACGTCCTGACTTTC
d_gene: TRBD1; v_gene: TRBV25-1; j_gene: TRBJ2-7; abundance: .; CDR3aa: CASTSGQGYNEQYF; CDR3nt: TGTGCCAGCACCTCGGGACAGGGGTACAACGAGCAGTACTTC
d_gene: TRBD1; v_gene: TRBV19; j_gene: TRBJ2-6; abundance: .; CDR3aa: CASWDRGWRATGANVLTF; CDR3nt: TGTGCCAGTTGGGACAGGGGCTGGAGAGCCACTGGGGCCAACGTCCTGACTTTC
d_gene: .; v_gene: TRBV15; j_gene: TRBJ2-7; abundance: .; CDR3aa: CATSRADYPYEQYF; CDR3nt: TGTGCCACCAGCAGAGCGGACTACCCCTACGAGCAGTACTTC
d_gene: .; v_gene: TRBV7-9; j_gene: TRBJ1-3; abundance: .; CDR3aa: CASSLASGQGNTIYF; CDR3nt: TGTGCCAGCAGCTTAGCCTCTGGACAGGGAAACACCATATATTTT
d_gene: .; v_gene: TRBV10-3; j_gene: TRBJ1-1; abundance: .; CDR3aa: CAISDRQAQSAEAFF; CDR3nt: TGTGCCATCAGTGACCGACAGGCCCAGAGTGCTGAAGCTTTCTTT
d_gene: TRBD1; v_gene: TRBV7-2; j_gene: TRBJ2-5; abundance: .; CDR3aa: CASSLSATGFRGYF; CDR3nt: TGTGCCAGCAGCTTATCGGCGACAGGGTTTCGAGGATACTTC
d_gene: TRBD1; v_gene: TRBV6-5; j_gene: TRBJ1-3; abundance: .; CDR3aa: CASSLQGDSGNTIYF; CDR3nt: TGTGCCAGCAGTTTACAGGGGGACTCTGGAAACACCATATATTTT
d_gene: .; v_gene: TRBV6-1; j_gene: TRBJ2-3; abundance: medium-sized; CDR3aa: CASTPGDTNTQYF; CDR3nt: TGTGCCAGCACTCCAGGGGACACCAATACGCAGTATTTT
d_gene: .; v_gene: TRBV10-2; j_gene: TRBJ1-3; abundance: few; CDR3aa: CASRPGGNTIYF; CDR3nt: TGCGCCAGCAGGCCGGGAGGAAACACCATATATTTT
d_gene: .; v_gene: TRBV30; j_gene: TRBJ1-2; abundance: once; CDR3aa: CAWRRAGGDYGYTF; CDR3nt: TGTGCCTGGAGAAGGGCAGGAGGCGACTATGGCTACACCTTC
d_gene: .; v_gene: TRBV4-1; j_gene: TRBJ1-1; abundance: .; CDR3aa: CASRKGQNTEAFF; CDR3nt: TGCGCCAGCAGAAAGGGACAAAACACTGAAGCTTTCTTT
d_gene: .; v_gene: TRBV30; j_gene: TRBJ2-2; abundance: .; CDR3aa: CAWSVFGGANTGELFF; CDR3nt: TGTGCCTGGAGTGTTTTTGGCGGAGCGAACACCGGGGAGCTGTTTTTT
d_gene: .; v_gene: TRBV4-3; j_gene: TRBJ2-7; abundance: .; CDR3aa: CASSQDLGQGIEQYF; CDR3nt: TGCGCCAGCAGCCAAGATCTAGGCCAGGGGATTGAGCAGTACTTC
d_gene: .; v_gene: TRBV29-1; j_gene: TRBJ1-1; abundance: .; CDR3aa: CSVEGTANTEAFF; CDR3nt: TGCAGCGTTGAAGGGACAGCAAACACTGAAGCTTTCTTT
d_gene: .; v_gene: TRBV5-6; j_gene: TRBJ1-4; abundance: .; CDR3aa: CASSLNTGYNEKLFF; CDR3nt: TGTGCCAGCAGCTTAAACACGGGATATAATGAAAAACTGTTTTTT
d_gene: .; v_gene: TRBV10-1; j_gene: TRBJ2-7; abundance: .; CDR3aa: CASSETGTYEQYF; CDR3nt: TGCGCCAGCAGTGAAACAGGCACCTACGAGCAGTACTTC
d_gene: TRBD1; v_gene: TRBV10-3; j_gene: TRBJ2-1; abundance: few; CDR3aa: CAISDGTGQFF; CDR3nt: TGTGCCATCAGTGATGGGACAGGGCAGTTCTTC
d_gene: .; v_gene: TRBV7-3; j_gene: TRBJ2-5; abundance: .; CDR3aa: CASSQGNQETQYF; CDR3nt: TGTGCCAGCAGCCAGGGGAACCAAGAGACCCAGTACTTC
d_gene: TRBD1; v_gene: TRBV4-1; j_gene: TRBJ1-1; abundance: .; CDR3aa: CASGRTGEGTEAFF; CDR3nt: TGCGCCAGCGGGAGGACAGGGGAGGGCACTGAAGCTTTCTTT
d_gene: .; v_gene: TRBV7-2; j_gene: TRBJ2-1; abundance: .; CDR3aa: CASRLTHNEQFF; CDR3nt: TGTGCCAGCAGACTAACCCACAATGAGCAGTTCTTC
d_gene: TRBD1; v_gene: TRBV5-4; j_gene: TRBJ2-7; abundance: .; CDR3aa: CASSRPGQGEYF; CDR3nt: TGTGCCAGCAGCCGACCGGGACAGGGCGAGTACTTC
d_gene: .; v_gene: TRBV9; j_gene: TRBJ1-1; abundance: .; CDR3aa: CASSVKGGDMNTEAFF; CDR3nt: TGTGCCAGCAGCGTAAAAGGGGGGGACATGAACACTGAAGCTTTCTTT
d_gene: .; v_gene: TRBV15; j_gene: TRBJ2-4; abundance: .; CDR3aa: CATSRTEGSLAKNIQYF; CDR3nt: TGTGCCACCAGCAGAACGGAGGGGAGTCTAGCCAAAAACATTCAGTACTTC
d_gene: .; v_gene: TRBV5-4; j_gene: TRBJ2-1; abundance: .; CDR3aa: CASSHIFERVEPFF; CDR3nt: TGTGCCAGCAGCCACATATTTGAGCGGGTGGAGCCGTTCTTC
d_gene: TRBD1; v_gene: TRBV6-4; j_gene: TRBJ1-5; abundance: .; CDR3aa: CASSSAAQGLRQPQHF; CDR3nt: TGTGCCAGCAGTAGCGCCGCACAGGGGCTTAGGCAGCCCCAGCATTTT
d_gene: .; v_gene: TRBV5-1; j_gene: TRBJ1-3; abundance: .; CDR3aa: CASSWDTDGNTIYF; CDR3nt: TGCGCCAGCAGCTGGGACACTGATGGAAACACCATATATTTT
d_gene: TRBD1; v_gene: TRBV2; j_gene: TRBJ2-3; abundance: few; CDR3aa: CASSETGWKSDTQYF; CDR3nt: TGTGCCAGCAGTGAGACAGGGTGGAAGTCCGATACGCAGTATTTT
d_gene: TRBD2; v_gene: TRBV2; j_gene: TRBJ2-1; abundance: few; CDR3aa: CASSPSPTSGKYNEQFF; CDR3nt: TGTGCCAGCAGTCCTAGCCCGACTAGCGGGAAATACAATGAGCAGTTCTTC
d_gene: TRBD1; v_gene: TRBV14; j_gene: TRBJ2-7; abundance: .; CDR3aa: CASSQDRGRAFEQYF; CDR3nt: TGTGCCAGCAGCCAGGACAGGGGGCGCGCGTTCGAGCAGTACTTC
d_gene: TRBD1; v_gene: TRBV6-5; j_gene: TRBJ2-2; abundance: .; CDR3aa: CASSSDRGGELFF; CDR3nt: TGTGCCAGCAGTTCAGACAGGGGGGGGGAGCTGTTTTTT
d_gene: .; v_gene: TRBV5-5; j_gene: TRBJ2-1; abundance: few; CDR3aa: CASSLVVSNEQFF; CDR3nt: TGTGCCAGCAGCTTGGTAGTATCCAATGAGCAGTTCTTC
d_gene: TRBD1; v_gene: TRBV19; j_gene: TRBJ1-5; abundance: .; CDR3aa: CASSTPRQGYSNQPQHF; CDR3nt: TGTGCCAGTAGCACCCCCCGACAGGGTTATAGCAATCAGCCCCAGCATTTT
d_gene: TRBD1; v_gene: TRBV10-3; j_gene: TRBJ1-2; abundance: .; CDR3aa: CAVRSDRGNYGYTF; CDR3nt: TGTGCCGTTCGGAGTGACAGGGGAAACTATGGCTACACCTTC
d_gene: .; v_gene: TRBV27; j_gene: TRBJ1-2; abundance: .; CDR3aa: CASSPTLQGSYGYTF; CDR3nt: TGTGCCAGCAGTCCCACCCTGCAGGGGTCCTATGGCTACACCTTC
d_gene: .; v_gene: TRBV6-5; j_gene: TRBJ1-1; abundance: few; CDR3aa: CASSRGNLNTEAFF; CDR3nt: TGTGCCAGCAGTCGGGGGAACCTGAACACTGAAGCTTTCTTT
d_gene: .; v_gene: TRBV19; j_gene: TRBJ2-7; abundance: .; CDR3aa: CASSMVVGSYEQYF; CDR3nt: TGTGCCAGTAGTATGGTAGTTGGTTCCTACGAGCAGTACTTC
d_gene: TRBD2; v_gene: TRBV29-1; j_gene: TRBJ2-2; abundance: .; CDR3aa: CSVGTSGRDGGELFF; CDR3nt: TGCAGCGTTGGGACTAGCGGGAGGGATGGCGGGGAGCTGTTTTTT
d_gene: .; v_gene: TRBV5-1; j_gene: TRBJ2-7; abundance: .; CDR3aa: CASTRDTSYEQYF; CDR3nt: TGCGCCAGCACCAGGGACACCTCCTACGAGCAGTACTTC